The rows below give T cell receptor beta chains drawn from one sample of a study of blood T cell repertoires in COVID-19. Here immunoSEQ multiplex PCR was the method, and the copy in TCRdb shows in-frame clones only, minus some. Seen here are roughly 200,000 clones, roughly 84% observed once, and the top ten hold around 7%. Material for sequencing was PBMCs or T cells enriched from blood (not recorded which). The receptor source for this set is a man aged 25-45 years in a cohort exposed to, infected with or recovered from COVID-19 (not recorded which). The CDR3 runs from the conserved cysteine through the conserved F or W. The order of the fields is clone size, J gene, V gene, CDR3 length, D gene, CDR3 DNA, CDR3 protein. D genes are given only for firm matches. Clone size is not always given. Where it is, it says once, few, many or a class for expanded clones.

clone size: NA; J gene: TRBJ1-1; V gene: TRBV18; CDR3 length: 13; D gene: TRBD1; CDR3 DNA: TGTGCCAGCTCACCGTGGGAGACAGGGATTGCTTTCTTT; CDR3 protein: CASSPWETGIAFF
clone size: NA; J gene: TRBJ2-7; V gene: TRBV6-2/TRBV6-3; CDR3 length: 19; D gene: TRBD2; CDR3 DNA: TGTGCCAGCAGTTACCCCGGGGGACGGAGTCGCGGGAGGGAGGACGAGCAGTACTTC; CDR3 protein: CASSYPGGRSRGREDEQYF
clone size: NA; J gene: TRBJ2-2; V gene: TRBV24-1; CDR3 length: 17; D gene: TRBD2; CDR3 DNA: TGTGCCACCAGTGCCGCTAGCGGGAGGGAAGACACCGGGGAGCTGTTTTTT; CDR3 protein: CATSAASGREDTGELFF
clone size: NA; J gene: TRBJ1-1; V gene: TRBV7-9; CDR3 length: 11; D gene: TRBD1; CDR3 DNA: TGTGCCAGCAGCGGGTCAGGGGGAGTTTTCTTT; CDR3 protein: CASSGSGGVFF
clone size: few; J gene: TRBJ1-3; V gene: TRBV28; CDR3 length: 16; D gene: NA; CDR3 DNA: TGTGCCAGCAGACCCGGGGGTCCTCTCTCTGGAAACACCATATATTTT; CDR3 protein: CASRPGGPLSGNTIYF
clone size: once; J gene: TRBJ1-4; V gene: TRBV21-1; CDR3 length: 15; D gene: NA; CDR3 DNA: TGTGCCAGCAGCAAATGGACAGGGCTTTGGGAAAAACTGTTTTTT; CDR3 protein: CASSKWTGLWEKLFF
clone size: NA; J gene: TRBJ2-5; V gene: TRBV27; CDR3 length: 14; D gene: NA; CDR3 DNA: TGTGCCAGCAGTTCCGTGGCGGTCCAAGAGACCCAGTACTTC; CDR3 protein: CASSSVAVQETQYF
clone size: NA; J gene: TRBJ2-6; V gene: TRBV6-5; CDR3 length: 16; D gene: NA; CDR3 DNA: TGTGCCAGCAGTTCTAAACCACCCTCTGGGGCCAACGTCCTGACTTTC; CDR3 protein: CASSSKPPSGANVLTF
clone size: NA; J gene: TRBJ1-1; V gene: TRBV13; CDR3 length: 13; D gene: NA; CDR3 DNA: TGTGCCAGCAGCTTTTCGGTGAACACTGAAGCTTTCTTT; CDR3 protein: CASSFSVNTEAFF
clone size: few; J gene: TRBJ2-2; V gene: TRBV4-1; CDR3 length: 15; D gene: TRBD2; CDR3 DNA: TGCGCCAGCAGCCGACTAGCGGAGGGCACCGGGGAGCTGTTTTTT; CDR3 protein: CASSRLAEGTGELFF
clone size: NA; J gene: TRBJ2-7; V gene: TRBV7-9; CDR3 length: 16; D gene: TRBD1; CDR3 DNA: TGTGCCAGCAGCTTAATCCCCCAACAGGGGGCCTACGAGCAGTACTTC; CDR3 protein: CASSLIPQQGAYEQYF
clone size: NA; J gene: TRBJ1-2; V gene: TRBV6-1; CDR3 length: 16; D gene: NA; CDR3 DNA: TGTGCCAGCAGTGAAGGCCCCGACAGGCGCTACTATGGCTACACCTTC; CDR3 protein: CASSEGPDRRYYGYTF
clone size: NA; J gene: TRBJ1-1; V gene: TRBV6-2/TRBV6-3; CDR3 length: 15; D gene: TRBD1; CDR3 DNA: TGTGCCAGCAGTTACTCGGACAGGGGACTATCTGAAGCTTTCTTT; CDR3 protein: CASSYSDRGLSEAFF
clone size: NA; J gene: TRBJ1-2; V gene: TRBV6-5; CDR3 length: 15; D gene: TRBD1; CDR3 DNA: TGTGCCAGCAGTTACTGGGACAGTTCTAACTATGGCTACACCTTC; CDR3 protein: CASSYWDSSNYGYTF
clone size: NA; J gene: TRBJ2-7; V gene: TRBV6-5; CDR3 length: 15; D gene: NA; CDR3 DNA: TGTGCCAGCAGTCCTTACACAGGGAGCTTGTCCGAGCAGTACTTC; CDR3 protein: CASSPYTGSLSEQYF
clone size: NA; J gene: TRBJ2-1; V gene: TRBV25-1; CDR3 length: 14; D gene: NA; CDR3 DNA: TGTGCCAGCAGTGACGCCGGGGTTCACAATGAGCAGTTCTTC; CDR3 protein: CASSDAGVHNEQFF
clone size: NA; J gene: TRBJ2-7; V gene: TRBV6-5; CDR3 length: 14; D gene: TRBD1; CDR3 DNA: TGTGCCAGCCCCCGGGACAGGGGGCCCGGCGAGCAGTACTTC; CDR3 protein: CASPRDRGPGEQYF
clone size: NA; J gene: TRBJ1-1; V gene: TRBV19; CDR3 length: 16; D gene: NA; CDR3 DNA: TGTGCCAGTAGTATGGGGTTGGGACAATCGAACACTGAAGCTTTCTTT; CDR3 protein: CASSMGLGQSNTEAFF
clone size: NA; J gene: TRBJ2-1; V gene: TRBV27; CDR3 length: 17; D gene: TRBD2; CDR3 DNA: TGTGCCAGCGGACTAGCGGGATTTTCAGGGGCCTACAATGAGCAGTTCTTC; CDR3 protein: CASGLAGFSGAYNEQFF
clone size: once; J gene: TRBJ2-2; V gene: TRBV7-6; CDR3 length: 15; D gene: TRBD2; CDR3 DNA: TGTGCCAGCAGTTTAGAGGTAGCGGGAACCGGGGAGCTGTTTTTT; CDR3 protein: CASSLEVAGTGELFF
clone size: NA; J gene: TRBJ1-1; V gene: TRBV28; CDR3 length: 16; D gene: TRBD1; CDR3 DNA: TGTGCCAGCAGTTTGAGACAGGGGGCATCGATCACTGAAGCTTTCTTT; CDR3 protein: CASSLRQGASITEAFF
clone size: NA; J gene: TRBJ2-7; V gene: TRBV27; CDR3 length: 16; D gene: TRBD2; CDR3 DNA: TGTGCCAGCAGTCCCGGGACTAGCGGGGGAACCTACGAGCAGTACTTC; CDR3 protein: CASSPGTSGGTYEQYF
clone size: NA; J gene: TRBJ1-1; V gene: TRBV7-9; CDR3 length: 15; D gene: NA; CDR3 DNA: TGTGCCAGCAGCTTAGGTCAAACAGGGACCACTGAAGCTTTCTTT; CDR3 protein: CASSLGQTGTTEAFF
clone size: few; J gene: TRBJ1-2; V gene: TRBV5-4; CDR3 length: 12; D gene: NA; CDR3 DNA: TGTGCCAGCAGCTTGTCGGGTTATGGCTACACCTTC; CDR3 protein: CASSLSGYGYTF
clone size: NA; J gene: TRBJ2-2; V gene: TRBV28; CDR3 length: 15; D gene: NA; CDR3 DNA: TGTGCCAGCAGTTACGACTCTTTAAACACCGGGGAGCTGTTTTTT; CDR3 protein: CASSYDSLNTGELFF
clone size: NA; J gene: TRBJ1-2; V gene: TRBV10-3; CDR3 length: 14; D gene: TRBD1; CDR3 DNA: TGTGCCATCAACACCGGGACAGGGGTATATGGCTACACCTTC; CDR3 protein: CAINTGTGVYGYTF
clone size: NA; J gene: TRBJ2-6; V gene: TRBV27; CDR3 length: 17; D gene: TRBD1; CDR3 DNA: TGTGCCAGCAGGACCGGGACAGGGGGCTCTGGGGCCAACGTCCTGACTTTC; CDR3 protein: CASRTGTGGSGANVLTF